This passage covers 20 T cell receptor beta chains from one sample sequenced in a study of shared clonotypes between healthy human individuals. Naive CD8 cells were CD45RO-negative, positively selected for CCR7, excluding terminally differentiated effector memory CD45RA+ cells. Assay: immunoSEQ multiplex PCR; the TCRdb copy retains only in-frame clones and omits some. The profile shows 1.5 million to 2.5 million clones, roughly 94% of them singletons. The sample was naive CD8+ T cells sorted from blood. The source is a young man in good health.

The chain is built from TRBV28 and TRBJ2-7; a possible D gene is TRBD2 (7 bases). The CDR3 totals 16 residues. V was shortened by 6 bases and J by 2 bases, with 20 bases between the two germline ends. The germline V gene has CDR1 MDHEN and CDR2 SYDVKM. CDR3 residues: CASRLGGQLNPYEQYF. For the CDR3, the DNA is TGTGCCAGCAGGCTGGGGGGGCAGCTTAACCCCTACGAGCAGTACTTC.

The rearrangement links TRBV10-2 to TRBJ2-1; no reliable D call. Germline V gene data show CDR1 as WSHSY and CDR2 as SAAADI. The CDR3 spans 17 residues. V was pared by 6 bases and J by 4 bases, with 22 bases between. DNA for the CDR3: TGCGCCAGCAGCTCCTTATCCGGAGCAATTCTATACAATGAGCAGTTCTTC. This translates into CASSSLSGAILYNEQFF.

The genes are TRBV13 and TRBJ2-7; 8 positions match TRBD2. CDR1 PRHDT and CDR2 FYEKMQ come from the germline V gene (reference sequence). Trimming removed 0 bases from V and 1 base from J; junction bases left unmatched: 2. The CDR3 spans 15 residues. The CDR3 is CASSLGGGVSYEQYF. In DNA, the CDR3 is TGTGCCAGCAGCTTAGGCGGGGGGGTATCCTACGAGCAGTACTTC.

This chain links TRBV10-2 with TRBJ2-1; 8 positions match TRBD1. V trimming: 8 bases; J trimming: 6 bases; junction bases outside the gene matches: 6. Looked up from germline, CDR1 is WSHSY and CDR2 is SAAADI. The CDR3 sequence is 13 residues long. CDR3 in DNA: TGCGCCAGCGGGACAGGCCTTCTCAATGAGCAGTTCTTC. Translating it yields CASGTGLLNEQFF.

The chain uses TRBV30 and TRBJ1-3; TRBD1 is a possible D gene (5 bases). Trimming removed 8 bases at V and 2 bases at J, with 13 bases between. This CDR3 region has 13 residues. Germline CDR1 is GTSNPN and CDR2 is SVGIG (reference sequence). The CDR3 coding sequence is TGTGCCGGACAAAGAACAACTGGAAACACCATATATTTT. The encoded protein is CAGQRTTGNTIYF.

The CDR3 here is CASSFTGRAADTEAFF. CDR3 nucleotides: TGTGCCAGCAGCTTCACAGGCAGGGCGGCCGACACTGAAGCTTTCTTT. The rearrangement uses TRBV7-2 and TRBJ1-1, with D perhaps matching TRBD1 (5 bases). The CDR3 has 16 residues. V shed 3 bases and J shed 3 bases, with 17 bases lying between them. Germline V gives CDR1 SGHTA, CDR2 FQGNSA.

This clone was observed a single time. J is TRBJ2-3 and V is TRBV11-2; 9 bases agree with TRBD2. Germline CDR1 and CDR2: SGHAT and FQNNGV. V trimming: 7 bases; J trimming: 2 bases; junction bases outside the gene matches: 7. This CDR3 has 15 residues. CDR3: CASKEAGGTTDTQYF. The CDR3, as DNA: TGTGCCAGCAAGGAAGCGGGAGGAACCACAGATACGCAGTATTTT.

The genes are TRBV27 and TRBJ2-3; TRBD2 agrees at 8 bases. Trimming at V came to 5 bases and at J to 4 bases, leaving 11 bases not matched to a gene. The CDR3 length is 16 residues. The V gene's germline CDR1 is MNHEY and CDR2 SMNVEV (reference sequence). The CDR3 loop reads CASSPDSGGLADTQYF. The CDR3 DNA reads as TGTGCCAGCAGTCCGGACTCGGGGGGGCTCGCAGATACGCAGTATTTT.

The CDR3 DNA sequence: TGTGCCAGCAGCGTCCTCGGTGACCTCTACGAGCAGTACTTC. This codes for CASSVLGDLYEQYF. The rearrangement uses TRBV27 and TRBJ2-7; D uncertain. Germline V lookup: CDR1 MNHEY, CDR2 SMNVEV (reference sequence). This CDR3 has 14 residues. V was trimmed by 6 bases and J by 3 bases, leaving 15 bases between them.

This chain connects TRBV4-1 to TRBJ2-5, with D hard to call. This CDR3 is 13 amino acids long. The V end lost 3 bases, the J end lost 5 bases, and 10 bases lay between the germline ends. Germline CDR1 reads MGHRA; CDR2 reads YSYEKL. CDR3 sequence reads: CASSQSVGETQYF. CDR3 bases: TGCGCCAGCAGCCAGTCGGTGGGGGAGACCCAGTACTTC.

The gene calls are TRBV13 and TRBJ2-4; D is uncertain. The CDR3 runs to 12 residues. CDR1 is PRHDT and CDR2 is FYEKMQ in the germline V gene (reference sequence). Trimming cost V 6 bases and J 1 base, with 4 bases left between them. The CDR3 coding sequence is TGTGCCAGCAGTTCGGCCAAAAACATTCAGTACTTC. Protein product: CASSSAKNIQYF.

This clone was observed a few times. This same CDR3 is encoded by further DNA sequences in the sample. V is TRBV6-5 and J is TRBJ1-1; D is perhaps TRBD1 (6 bases). Germline-derived CDR1 and CDR2 are MNHEY and SVGAGI. This CDR3 has 12 amino acids. Trimming removed 6 bases at V and 4 bases at J, with 9 bases between. The CDR3, as DNA: TGTGCCAGCAGGACAGGAGGCACTGAAGCTTTCTTT. It codes for CASRTGGTEAFF.

The chain recombines TRBV4-3 with TRBJ2-7, with 8 bases identical to TRBD2. This CDR3 has 17 amino acids. J was trimmed by 4 bases and V by 1 base; bases with no gene match: 12. The germline V gene encodes CDR1 LGHNA and CDR2 YSLEER. Here the CDR3 DNA reads TGCGCCAGCAGCCAAGTTGGAGCGGGAGTGGGGTCTTACGAGCAGTACTTC. Protein: CASSQVGAGVGSYEQYF.

The chain has TRBV28 and TRBJ2-7, with TRBD2 as a possible D gene (6 bases). The germline V and J ends were trimmed by 3 bases and 4 bases, with 13 bases remaining between them. Germline V gives CDR1 MDHEN, CDR2 SYDVKM. This CDR3 contains 14 residues. The CDR3 coding sequence is TGTGCCAGCAGTTTGAGTCTGGAGGGGTACGAGCAGTACTTC. Residues: CASSLSLEGYEQYF.

Worth noting for this clone: The sample holds other DNA sequences that translate to the same CDR3. The chain is built from TRBV4-2 and TRBJ2-7; D is unclear. CDR1 LGHNA and CDR2 YNFKEQ come from the germline V gene. The CDR3 covers 13 residues. Trimming removed 5 bases at V and 3 bases at J, with 11 bases between. CDR3 coding DNA: TGTGCCAGCAGCTACCGCCCGGGCTACGAGCAGTACTTC. It translates to CASSYRPGYEQYF.

This chain joins TRBV4-1 and TRBJ1-2, with D hard to call. The CDR3 runs to 15 residues. Germline assignment: CDR1 MGHRA and CDR2 YSYEKL. The V gene lost 4 bases and the J gene lost 1 base, with 13 bases spanning the gap. The CDR3 is CASSPLFSDNYGYTF. CDR3 sequence (DNA): TGCGCCAGCAGCCCCCTGTTTTCCGATAACTATGGCTACACCTTC.

The rearrangement links TRBV4-1 to TRBJ1-1; 11 bases align to TRBD1. The CDR3 sequence is 13 residues long. Germline trimming cut 7 bases from V and 5 bases from J; bases unmatched to any gene: 3. Germline values: CDR1 MGHRA, CDR2 YSYEKL. The CDR3 reads CASTGTGGTEAFF. The CDR3 nucleotides read TGCGCCAGCACCGGGACAGGGGGTACTGAAGCTTTCTTT.

The rearrangement uses TRBV27 and TRBJ2-7; the D gene could be TRBD1 or TRBD2 (5 bases each). The germline CDR1 and CDR2 sequences are MNHEY and SMNVEV (reference sequence). The V and J ends lost 6 bases and 0 bases respectively, with 12 bases between them. The CDR3 length is 14 residues. CDR3: CASSPEGFSYEQYF. In DNA, the CDR3 is TGTGCCAGCAGCCCAGAGGGGTTCTCCTACGAGCAGTACTTC.

The chain has TRBV11-3 and TRBJ2-1; D remains ambiguous. In germline, CDR1 is SGHNT, CDR2 YENEEA. V was shortened by 3 bases and J by 7 bases, with 7 bases between the two germline ends. The CDR3 contains 12 residues. CDR3 loop: CASSFSPNEQFF. The CDR3, as DNA: TGTGCCAGCAGCTTTTCCCCTAATGAGCAGTTCTTC.

The chain couples TRBV6-5 to TRBJ2-7, with D perhaps given as TRBD1 or TRBD2 (5 bases each). The CDR3 is made up of 16 amino acids. The ends were cut back, 0 bases at V and 6 bases at J, with 18 bases in the middle. Germline values: CDR1 MNHEY, CDR2 SVGAGI. CDR3 coding DNA: TGTGCCAGCAGTTACTCAACCGGGACGGTGCCCTTCGAGCAGTACTTC. Protein: CASSYSTGTVPFEQYF.